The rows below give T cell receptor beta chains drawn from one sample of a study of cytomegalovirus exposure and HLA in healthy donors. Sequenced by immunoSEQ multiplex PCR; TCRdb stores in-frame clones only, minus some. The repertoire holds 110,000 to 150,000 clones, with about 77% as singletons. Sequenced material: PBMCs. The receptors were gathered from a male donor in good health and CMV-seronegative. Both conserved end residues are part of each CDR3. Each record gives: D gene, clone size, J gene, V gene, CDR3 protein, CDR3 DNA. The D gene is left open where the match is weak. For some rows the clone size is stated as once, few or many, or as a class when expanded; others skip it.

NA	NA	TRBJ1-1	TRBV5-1	CASSRSWGRVGTEAFF	TGCGCCAGCAGCCGCAGTTGGGGCAGGGTGGGCACTGAAGCTTTCTTT
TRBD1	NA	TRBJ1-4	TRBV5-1	CASSLDATGSNEKLFF	TGCGCCAGCAGCTTGGACGCGACAGGGAGTAATGAAAAACTGTTTTTT
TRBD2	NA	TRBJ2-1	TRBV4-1	CASLPTAGGRNEQFF	TGCGCCAGCCTCCCCACGGCGGGAGGAAGGAATGAGCAGTTCTTC
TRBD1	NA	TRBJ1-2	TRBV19	CASSGGRTGNYGYTF	TGTGCCAGTAGTGGGGGTCGGACAGGCAACTATGGCTACACCTTC
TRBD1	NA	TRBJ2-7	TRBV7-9	CASSSGTGLGYEQYF	TGTGCCAGCAGCTCCGGGACAGGATTAGGGTACGAGCAGTACTTC
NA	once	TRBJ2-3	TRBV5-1	CASRTNGDTQYF	TGCGCCAGCAGGACTAACGGGGATACGCAGTATTTT
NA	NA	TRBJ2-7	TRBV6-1	CASSEWQGSYEQYF	TGTGCCAGCAGTGAGTGGCAGGGTTCCTACGAGCAGTACTTC
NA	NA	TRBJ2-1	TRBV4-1	CASSPIEQGRAYNEQFF	TGCGCCAGCAGCCCCATAGAACAGGGTAGGGCCTACAATGAGCAGTTCTTC
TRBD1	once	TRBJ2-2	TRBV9	CASSLGQGVTGELFF	TGTGCCAGCAGCCTTGGACAGGGAGTAACCGGGGAGCTGTTTTTT
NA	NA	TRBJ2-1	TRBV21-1	CASSKGKRYNEQFF	TGTGCCAGCAGCAAAGGTAAGCGCTACAATGAGCAGTTCTTC
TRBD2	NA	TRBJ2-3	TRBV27	CASSPTSGGSFIPTDTQYF	TGTGCCAGCAGTCCCACTAGCGGGGGCTCATTTATCCCCACAGATACGCAGTATTTT
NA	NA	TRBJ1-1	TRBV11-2	CASSSGRINTEAFF	TGTGCCAGCAGCTCAGGAAGGATCAACACTGAAGCTTTCTTT
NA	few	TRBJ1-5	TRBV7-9	CASSGQGVQPQHF	TGTGCCAGCAGTGGTCAGGGCGTTCAGCCCCAGCATTTT
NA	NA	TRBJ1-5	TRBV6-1	CASKQGHEGQPQHF	TGTGCCAGCAAACAGGGACACGAGGGTCAGCCCCAGCATTTT
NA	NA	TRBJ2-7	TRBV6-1	CASSDSGGAYEQYF	TGTGCCAGCAGTGATTCGGGTGGAGCCTACGAGCAGTACTTC
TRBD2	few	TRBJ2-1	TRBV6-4	CASSPGTSGFGEQFF	TGTGCCAGCAGCCCCGGGACTAGCGGGTTTGGTGAGCAGTTCTTC
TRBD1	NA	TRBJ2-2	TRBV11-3	CASSRQGTANTGELFF	TGTGCCAGCAGCAGACAGGGGACCGCGAACACCGGGGAGCTGTTTTTT
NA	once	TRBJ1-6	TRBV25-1	CASSDMTGVSFPLHF	TGTGCCAGCAGCGACATGACAGGAGTATCTTTCCCCCTCCACTTT
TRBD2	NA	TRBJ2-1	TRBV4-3	CAINGLAGMSSYNEQFF	TGCGCCATCAATGGACTAGCGGGGATGAGCTCCTACAATGAGCAGTTCTTC
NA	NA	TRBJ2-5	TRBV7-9	CASSLRGQEGTQYF	TGTGCCAGCAGCTTACGGGGTCAAGAGGGGACCCAGTACTTC
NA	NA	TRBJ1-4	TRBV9	CASSPGRDATNEKLFF	TGTGCCAGCAGCCCCGGGAGGGATGCAACTAATGAAAAACTGTTTTTT
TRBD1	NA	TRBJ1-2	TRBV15	CATSIDRGAGYTF	TGTGCCACCAGCATAGACAGGGGTGCTGGCTACACCTTC